This is a list of T cell receptor beta chains from one sample in a study of OX40 agonist ivuxolimab in advanced cancers. Here immunoSEQ multiplex PCR was the method, and the copy in TCRdb shows in-frame clones only, minus some. Among about 83,000 clones listed, 80% to 95% were seen once. Sample: CD4+ or CD8+ T cells sorted from blood, taken in a trial of the OX40 agonist ivuxolimab. These receptors originate from an adult with an advanced solid tumor such as melanoma, head and neck, liver or kidney cancer. The CDR3 runs from the conserved cysteine through the conserved F or W. The order of the fields is CDR3 protein, CDR3 DNA, V gene, J gene, D gene, clone size. D genes are given only for firm matches. Some rows have no size entry. The others give once, few or many, or a class for an expanded clone.

CDR3aa: CASSVELGTMEGQFF; CDR3nt: TGTGCCAGCAGCGTGGAACTCGGGACTATGGAGGGGCAGTTCTTC; v_gene: TRBV11-1; j_gene: TRBJ2-1; d_gene: TRBD2; abundance: .
CDR3aa: CASSYEETQYF; CDR3nt: TGTGCCAGCAGTTACGAGGAGACCCAGTACTTC; v_gene: TRBV6-6; j_gene: TRBJ2-5; d_gene: .; abundance: .
CDR3aa: CASSLSDRGNSPLHF; CDR3nt: TGTGCCAGCAGCCTCTCGGACAGGGGTAATTCACCCCTCCACTTT; v_gene: TRBV9; j_gene: TRBJ1-6; d_gene: TRBD1; abundance: .
CDR3aa: CASSYSAGAYEQYF; CDR3nt: TGTGCCAGCAGTTACTCGGCGGGGGCCTACGAGCAGTACTTC; v_gene: TRBV6-5; j_gene: TRBJ2-7; d_gene: TRBD2; abundance: .
CDR3aa: CAWSPGGGLETQYF; CDR3nt: TGTGCCTGGAGTCCGGGGGGGGGATTGGAGACCCAGTACTTC; v_gene: TRBV30; j_gene: TRBJ2-5; d_gene: TRBD2; abundance: .
CDR3aa: CATRDRGNQPQHF; CDR3nt: TGTGCCACCCGGGACCGCGGCAATCAGCCCCAGCATTTT; v_gene: TRBV19; j_gene: TRBJ1-5; d_gene: .; abundance: .
CDR3aa: CASSEAYGSEQYF; CDR3nt: TGTGCCAGCAGTGAAGCTTACGGCAGCGAGCAGTACTTC; v_gene: TRBV6-1; j_gene: TRBJ2-7; d_gene: .; abundance: .
CDR3aa: CASSFSTGNTIYF; CDR3nt: TGTGCCAGCAGCTTCTCTACCGGAAACACCATATATTTT; v_gene: TRBV11-2; j_gene: TRBJ1-3; d_gene: .; abundance: .
CDR3aa: CASSGGGNQPQHF; CDR3nt: TGTGCCAGCAGCGGGGGGGGCAATCAGCCCCAGCATTTT; v_gene: TRBV7-2; j_gene: TRBJ1-5; d_gene: .; abundance: once
CDR3aa: CASSHRLGTSGYTF; CDR3nt: TGCGCCAGCAGCCACAGGTTGGGGACATCCGGCTACACCTTC; v_gene: TRBV5-4; j_gene: TRBJ1-2; d_gene: .; abundance: .
CDR3aa: CASSSPPYQPQHF; CDR3nt: TGTGCCAGTAGTTCCCCGCCTTATCAGCCCCAGCATTTT; v_gene: TRBV19; j_gene: TRBJ1-5; d_gene: .; abundance: .
CDR3aa: CASSPQSNTEAFF; CDR3nt: TGTGCCAGCAGCCCCCAGAGCAACACTGAAGCTTTCTTT; v_gene: TRBV11-3; j_gene: TRBJ1-1; d_gene: .; abundance: .
CDR3aa: CASSPAGTAPYEQYF; CDR3nt: TGTGCCAGCAGCCCAGCCGGGACCGCTCCCTACGAGCAGTACTTC; v_gene: TRBV28; j_gene: TRBJ2-7; d_gene: .; abundance: .
CDR3aa: CSADRTTGYTF; CDR3nt: TGCAGTGCCGATAGGACAACGGGCTACACCTTC; v_gene: TRBV20-1; j_gene: TRBJ1-2; d_gene: .; abundance: .
CDR3aa: CASSPRGGEYNEQFF; CDR3nt: TGTGCCAGCTCACCAAGGGGGGGGGAATACAATGAGCAGTTCTTC; v_gene: TRBV18; j_gene: TRBJ2-1; d_gene: .; abundance: .
CDR3aa: CASSSGGVQTEAFF; CDR3nt: TGTGCCAGCAGTTCAGGGGGCGTGCAGACTGAAGCTTTCTTT; v_gene: TRBV28; j_gene: TRBJ1-1; d_gene: TRBD1; abundance: .
CDR3aa: CASSTGLAGGGYEQYF; CDR3nt: TGTGCCAGCAGCACGGGACTAGCGGGGGGAGGGTACGAGCAGTACTTC; v_gene: TRBV9; j_gene: TRBJ2-7; d_gene: TRBD2; abundance: .
CDR3aa: CASSWPGQSSYEQYF; CDR3nt: TGTGCCAGCAGCTGGCCGGGACAGAGCTCCTACGAGCAGTACTTC; v_gene: TRBV11-2; j_gene: TRBJ2-7; d_gene: TRBD1; abundance: few
CDR3aa: CASSRGGAGGNEQFF; CDR3nt: TGCGCCAGCAGCCGGGGGGGGGCGGGGGGCAATGAGCAGTTCTTC; v_gene: TRBV4-1; j_gene: TRBJ2-1; d_gene: TRBD2; abundance: .
CDR3aa: CASGGLQGGIHGYTF; CDR3nt: TGTGCCAGCGGGGGGTTACAGGGTGGGATCCATGGCTACACCTTC; v_gene: TRBV2; j_gene: TRBJ1-2; d_gene: .; abundance: .
CDR3aa: CASSSLALVEQFF; CDR3nt: TGTGCCAGCAGCTCCCTAGCTTTGGTAGAGCAGTTCTTC; v_gene: TRBV5-6; j_gene: TRBJ2-1; d_gene: .; abundance: once
CDR3aa: CASSLDLQDYEQYF; CDR3nt: TGTGCCAGCAGCTTGGACTTACAGGACTACGAGCAGTACTTC; v_gene: TRBV5-4; j_gene: TRBJ2-7; d_gene: .; abundance: .
CDR3aa: CASSQDPKSGTGGSGANVLTF; CDR3nt: TGCGCCAGCAGCCAAGATCCCAAGTCCGGGACAGGGGGGAGTGGGGCCAACGTCCTGACTTTC; v_gene: TRBV4-1; j_gene: TRBJ2-6; d_gene: TRBD1; abundance: .
CDR3aa: CASTRQGHYEQYF; CDR3nt: TGTGCCAGCACCCGACAGGGACACTACGAGCAGTACTTC; v_gene: TRBV28; j_gene: TRBJ2-7; d_gene: TRBD1; abundance: .
CDR3aa: CASSPIQTDEAFF; CDR3nt: TGTGCCAGCTCACCGATACAGACAGATGAAGCTTTCTTT; v_gene: TRBV18; j_gene: TRBJ1-1; d_gene: .; abundance: .
CDR3aa: CASSPDQSTEAFF; CDR3nt: TGCGCCAGCAGCCCCGACCAATCCACTGAAGCTTTCTTT; v_gene: TRBV5-1; j_gene: TRBJ1-1; d_gene: .; abundance: .
CDR3aa: CASSPRETQYF; CDR3nt: TGTGCCAGCAGCCCGAGAGAGACCCAGTACTTC; v_gene: TRBV11-2; j_gene: TRBJ2-5; d_gene: .; abundance: .
CDR3aa: CASSLGGVTEAFF; CDR3nt: TGTGCCAGCTCCTTAGGGGGAGTAACTGAAGCTTTCTTT; v_gene: TRBV6-1; j_gene: TRBJ1-1; d_gene: .; abundance: .
CDR3aa: CASSRSPLGGLASYEQYF; CDR3nt: TGCGCCAGCAGCCGGAGTCCCCTTGGTGGACTAGCGTCCTACGAGCAGTACTTC; v_gene: TRBV4-1; j_gene: TRBJ2-7; d_gene: TRBD2; abundance: once
CDR3aa: CASSPTGGGNTIYF; CDR3nt: TGTGCCAGCAGCCCGACAGGGGGCGGAAACACCATATATTTT; v_gene: TRBV6-5; j_gene: TRBJ1-3; d_gene: TRBD1; abundance: .
CDR3aa: CASSLGGYTDTQYF; CDR3nt: TGTGCCAGCAGCCTAGGGGGGTACACAGATACGCAGTATTTT; v_gene: TRBV7-9; j_gene: TRBJ2-3; d_gene: .; abundance: .
CDR3aa: CASSEPGQGIYGELFF; CDR3nt: TGTGCCAGCAGCGAGCCGGGACAGGGTATTTACGGGGAGCTGTTTTTT; v_gene: TRBV9; j_gene: TRBJ2-2; d_gene: TRBD1; abundance: .
CDR3aa: CASSQMVNTEAFF; CDR3nt: TGTGCCAGCAGCCAAATGGTGAACACTGAAGCTTTCTTT; v_gene: TRBV14; j_gene: TRBJ1-1; d_gene: .; abundance: .
CDR3aa: CARRGRSQGVCTEAFF; CDR3nt: TGTGCCAGGAGAGGACGAAGCCAGGGCGTCTGTACTGAAGCTTTCTTT; v_gene: TRBV9; j_gene: TRBJ1-1; d_gene: .; abundance: once
CDR3aa: CASSLGQGGQPQHF; CDR3nt: TGTGCCAGCTCGCTCGGACAGGGCGGTCAGCCCCAGCATTTT; v_gene: TRBV18; j_gene: TRBJ1-5; d_gene: TRBD1; abundance: .
CDR3aa: CASSRTSLSTDTQYF; CDR3nt: TGTGCCAGCAGCCGGACTAGTCTCTCCACAGATACGCAGTATTTT; v_gene: TRBV14; j_gene: TRBJ2-3; d_gene: TRBD2; abundance: .
CDR3aa: CASSPLRPDYNEQFF; CDR3nt: TGTGCCAGCTCACCACTTCGTCCGGATTACAATGAGCAGTTCTTC; v_gene: TRBV18; j_gene: TRBJ2-1; d_gene: .; abundance: .
CDR3aa: CAGATRQGETQYF; CDR3nt: TGTGCCGGCGCTACCCGGCAGGGAGAGACCCAGTACTTC; v_gene: TRBV5-4; j_gene: TRBJ2-5; d_gene: .; abundance: .
CDR3aa: CASSLPNNSPLHF; CDR3nt: TGTGCCAGCAGCTTACCCAATAATTCACCCCTCCACTTT; v_gene: TRBV7-2; j_gene: TRBJ1-6; d_gene: .; abundance: .
CDR3aa: CASSVAMNTEAFF; CDR3nt: TGTGCCAGCAGCGTCGCTATGAACACTGAAGCTTTCTTT; v_gene: TRBV9; j_gene: TRBJ1-1; d_gene: .; abundance: .
CDR3aa: CASSPRTGDSGANVLTF; CDR3nt: TGTGCCAGCAGCCCCCGCACAGGGGACTCTGGGGCCAACGTCCTGACTTTC; v_gene: TRBV9; j_gene: TRBJ2-6; d_gene: TRBD1; abundance: .
CDR3aa: CASSTTGGRSEQYF; CDR3nt: TGTGCCAGTAGTACCACCGGGGGCCGGAGCGAGCAGTACTTC; v_gene: TRBV19; j_gene: TRBJ2-7; d_gene: .; abundance: .
CDR3aa: CASSAGNEKLFF; CDR3nt: TGTGCCAGCAGCGCAGGAAATGAAAAACTGTTTTTT; v_gene: TRBV7-9; j_gene: TRBJ1-4; d_gene: .; abundance: .
CDR3aa: CAITGTRAGLFF; CDR3nt: TGTGCCATCACGGGGACCCGAGCGGGGTTGTTCTTC; v_gene: TRBV10-3; j_gene: TRBJ2-1; d_gene: TRBD2; abundance: .
CDR3aa: CASSLRASLSYEQYF; CDR3nt: TGTGCCAGCAGCCTTCGGGCTAGCTTGTCCTACGAGCAGTACTTC; v_gene: TRBV11-2; j_gene: TRBJ2-7; d_gene: .; abundance: once